Described below is a single TCR beta chain sequence and its context. Antigen: not known. The CDR3 extends over 15 amino acids. After removal of 5 bases from V and 4 bases from J, the junction contained 5 bases not matched to a gene. CDR1 and CDR2 from the germline V gene are SGHAT and FQNNGV. CFSE-labeled sorted T cells met regulatory or mature dendritic cells for 5 to 6 days. Memory T cells were CD45RO+, naive were CD45RA+, sorted by FACS. The sample originates from a study of regulatory dendritic cells for organ transplantation. TCRdb keeps only in-frame clones here, not all; method: immunoSEQ multiplex PCR. Found here are around 12,000 clones, roughly nine tenths of them singletons; the top ten hold 0.2% to 0.25%.

This receptor was identified in a human donor in good health. V and J are TRBV11-2 and TRBJ2-7; 13 bases are a match to TRBD2. The sample comprised naive CD8+ T cells from blood cultured with regulatory dendritic cells. Regarding subset: CD45RA+ naive T cells. Written as DNA, the CDR3 is TGTGCCAGCAGCCTCGGGACTAGCGGGGCGTACGAGCAGTACTTC. It specifies CASSLGTSGAYEQYF.